One sample yielded the 28 T cell receptor beta chains listed below, sequenced in a study of OX40 agonist ivuxolimab in advanced cancers. Some clones are missing from TCRdb's copy, which holds only in-frame ones; the method was immunoSEQ multiplex PCR. Of tens of thousands of clones detected, roughly 85% appear once; the ten largest clones hold approximately 0.3%. The sample consisted of CD4+ or CD8+ T cells sorted from blood, taken in a trial of the OX40 agonist ivuxolimab. The receptors shown here come from an adult with an advanced solid tumor such as melanoma, head and neck, liver or kidney cancer.

The CDR3 nucleotides read TGCGCCAGCAGTTCGCATATAGGGCAGGGCAGGGGCTACACCTTC. As protein: CASSSHIGQGRGYTF. The chain is built from TRBV5-1 and TRBJ1-2; perhaps TRBD1 as D (5 bases). Germline loops: CDR1 SGHRS, CDR2 YFSETQ. There are 15 residues in the CDR3. Trimming took off 5 bases at V and 8 bases at J, with 22 bases between the two ends.

The rearrangement links TRBV5-6 to TRBJ1-2, with D uncertain. The V gene lost 2 bases and the J gene lost 0 bases, with 5 bases spanning the gap. Germline-derived CDR1 and CDR2 are SGHDT and YYEEEE. CDR3 length: 13 amino acids. The chain's CDR3 is CASSFGANYGYTF. The DNA for the CDR3 is TGTGCCAGCAGCTTTGGGGCTAACTATGGCTACACCTTC.

The rearrangement links TRBV5-1 to TRBJ2-2; D unclear. The CDR3 spans 15 residues. Germline CDR1 reads SGHRS; CDR2 reads YFSETQ. V lost 2 bases, J lost 1 base, and 9 bases lay in between. The CDR3 DNA sequence: TGCGCCAGCAGCTTAACACAGAAGAACACCGGGGAGCTGTTTTTT. Its translation: CASSLTQKNTGELFF.

This clone was detected only a few times. The chain recombines TRBV6-1 with TRBJ1-6; D might be TRBD1 (5 bases). The CDR3 spans 14 residues. With 8 bases removed from V and 7 bases from J, the gap between germline ends came to 15 bases. Germline loops: CDR1 MNHNS, CDR2 SASEGT. CDR3: CASVEKAGNSPLHF. The CDR3 DNA sequence: TGTGCCAGCGTTGAAAAGGCAGGGAATTCACCCCTCCACTTT.

CDR3 sequence: CASSPGDSPVTEAFF. The CDR3 DNA reads as TGTGCCAGTAGCCCGGGGGACAGCCCCGTCACTGAAGCTTTCTTT. The rearrangement joins TRBV19 to TRBJ1-1; 7 positions agree with TRBD1. Germline V gene sequence: CDR1 LNHDA, CDR2 SQIVND (reference sequence). CDR3 size: 15 residues. J gave up 4 bases and V 6 bases, and 11 bases lay outside the gene matches.

V usage is TRBV5-5 and J usage is TRBJ1-4, with D unclear. The germline V gene has CDR1 SGHKS and CDR2 YYEKEE (reference sequence). The CDR3 sequence is 16 residues long. Trimming took off 0 bases at V and 6 bases at J, with 15 bases between the two ends. In nucleotides, the CDR3 is TGTGCCAGCAGCTTGGTCGAGGCGGGGAGTCATGAAAAACTGTTTTTT. Protein: CASSLVEAGSHEKLFF.

The V and J genes are TRBV7-3 and TRBJ2-1; D may match TRBD1 or TRBD2 (6 bases each). There are 15 residues in the CDR3. V was pared by 5 bases and J by 10 bases, with 21 bases between. Per the germline V gene, CDR1 is SGHTA and CDR2 is FQGTGA. Here the CDR3 DNA reads TGTGCCAGCAGCCCCGCCGGGGGTCAGCAGGGGGAGCAGTTCTTC. As protein: CASSPAGGQQGEQFF.

The rearrangement joins TRBV10-3 to TRBJ1-4; 9 bases are shared with TRBD1. The junction had 6 bases not matched to a gene; V was cut back by 6 bases and J by 7 bases. This CDR3 has 14 residues. From germline, CDR1 is ENHRY and CDR2 SYGVKD. This CDR3 reads CAISDRGTGEKLFF. In nucleotides, the CDR3 is TGTGCCATCAGCGACAGGGGGACGGGTGAAAAACTGTTTTTT.

This clone has just a few counts. V gene TRBV9 combines with J gene TRBJ1-6, with a weak D call TRBD1 (6 bases). The CDR3 runs 15 residues. In germline, CDR1 is SGDLS, CDR2 YYNGEE. Trimming removed 0 bases from V and 10 bases from J, with 14 bases in between. CDR3 coding DNA: TGTGCCAGCAGCGTAGGGACAGCTTCGGGGTCACCCCTCCACTTT. This sequence encodes CASSVGTASGSPLHF. The full variable domain, rest sourced from reference TRBV9 and TRBJ1-6, is DSGVTQTPKHLITATGQRVTLRCSPRSGDLSVYWYQQSLDQGLQFLIQYYNGEERAKGNILERFSAQQFPDLHSELNLSSLELGDSALYFCASSVGTASGSPLHFGNGTRLTVT.

J is TRBJ1-1 and V is TRBV6-6; 7 nucleotides match TRBD1. Germline assignment: CDR1 MNHNY and CDR2 SVGAGI (reference sequence). V trimming: 1 base; J trimming: 0 bases; junction bases outside the gene matches: 5. CDR3 length equals 16 residues. The CDR3 sequence: CASSYLGGTVNTEAFF. The DNA of the CDR3 is TGTGCCAGCAGTTACTTGGGCGGGACAGTGAACACTGAAGCTTTCTTT.

This clone was seen just once. The chain recombines TRBV27 with TRBJ1-1; D is perhaps TRBD1 (5 bases). The V and J ends lost 6 bases and 5 bases respectively, with 13 bases between them. There are 13 residues in the CDR3. Germline lookup yields CDR1 MNHEY and CDR2 SMNVEV (reference sequence). CDR3 DNA sequence: TGTGCCAGCAGCCTTGGGGGGGGGACTGAAGCTTTCTTT. Protein: CASSLGGGTEAFF.

This clone was found once. V usage is TRBV9 and J usage is TRBJ2-3; 8 nucleotides agree with TRBD1. This CDR3 region has 15 residues. J gave up 6 bases and V 3 bases, and 9 bases lay outside the gene matches. Looked up from germline, CDR1 is SGDLS and CDR2 is YYNGEE. The CDR3 loop is CASSDRTGMSDTQYF. The CDR3, as DNA: TGTGCCAGCAGCGACCGGACAGGGATGTCGGATACGCAGTATTTT.

The count of this clone is one. CDR3 DNA sequence: TGTGCCAGCAGCCGAAGACTGATGCGGGTAAATACGCAGTATTTT. It specifies CASSRRLMRVNTQYF. This chain uses TRBV7-2 with TRBJ2-3; the D gene is possibly TRBD2 (5 bases). The CDR3 sequence is 15 residues long. The V and J ends lost 5 bases and 7 bases respectively, with 19 bases between them. Germline V CDR1 and CDR2: SGHTA, FQGNSA. Variable domain in full (rest from reference TRBV7-2 and TRBJ2-3): GAGVSQSPSNKVTEKGKDVELRCDPISGHTALYWYRQSLGQGLEFLIYFQGNSAPDKSGLPSDRFSAERTGGSVSTLTIQRTQQEDSAVYLCASSRRLMRVNTQYFGPGTRLTVL.

This chain uses TRBV13 with TRBJ2-2; D is tentatively TRBD1 or TRBD2 (5 bases each). Germline V gene data show CDR1 as PRHDT and CDR2 as FYEKMQ (reference sequence). The V end was cut by 2 bases, the J end by 8 bases, with 12 bases between. The CDR3 covers 14 residues. CDR3 sequence: CASSLPGTIGELFF. DNA for the CDR3: TGTGCCAGCAGCTTACCCGGGACCATAGGGGAGCTGTTTTTT.

The chain links TRBV30 to TRBJ1-1; TRBD1 is a possible D gene (5 bases). The CDR3 is 13 residues long. The V gene lost 8 bases and the J gene lost 10 bases, with 23 bases spanning the gap. The germline V gene encodes CDR1 GTSNPN and CDR2 SVGIG (reference sequence). The CDR3 DNA reads as TGTGCCGGGGAGGGGTCTGTAGGCCAGATAGCTTTCTTT. It specifies CAGEGSVGQIAFF.

The chain recombines TRBV4-3 with TRBJ1-1; D perhaps matches TRBD1 (6 bases). CDR1 is LGHNA, CDR2 YSLEER, per germline. This CDR3 region has 18 residues. The V end lost 0 bases, the J end lost 1 base, and 18 bases lay between the germline ends. CDR3 coding DNA: TGCGCCAGCAGCCAAGATAAAGAAAGGGGGAGACCGAACACTGAAGCTTTCTTT. As protein: CASSQDKERGRPNTEAFF.

The chain uses TRBV19 and TRBJ2-3, with TRBD2 identical over 12 bases. In germline, CDR1 is LNHDA, CDR2 SQIVND (reference sequence). The length of the CDR3 is 15 residues. V was pared by 6 bases and J by 3 bases, with 4 bases of the junction left unmatched. The CDR3: CASRVGLAGTDTQYF. The CDR3 bases are TGTGCCAGTAGGGTAGGACTAGCGGGGACAGATACGCAGTATTTT.

The rearrangement joins TRBV25-1 to TRBJ1-6; D is perhaps TRBD1 (6 bases). Germline values: CDR1 MGHDK, CDR2 SYGVNS. Trimming took off 7 bases at V and 10 bases at J, with 20 bases between the two ends. The CDR3 contains 15 residues. The CDR3 sequence: CASTGRSGGGSPLHF. CDR3 coding DNA: TGTGCCAGCACCGGAAGGTCGGGGGGCGGGTCACCCCTCCACTTT.

This sequence joins TRBV11-3 and TRBJ2-3, with D possibly TRBD2 on 6 matching bases. CDR3 length: 15 amino acids. The germline V gene encodes CDR1 SGHNT and CDR2 YENEEA. Trimming left V 5 bases short and J 4 bases short, with 16 bases between. CDR3 DNA sequence: TGTGCCAGCAGCCCGGGACTCCCTGAGTCAGATACGCAGTATTTT. This gives the protein CASSPGLPESDTQYF.

This clone was detected only a few times. V usage is TRBV27 and J usage is TRBJ2-3, with D maybe TRBD2 (7 bases). This CDR3 has 16 residues. Germline CDR1 reads MNHEY; CDR2 reads SMNVEV (reference sequence). V lost 5 bases and J 5 bases, leaving 20 bases between the germline ends. The CDR3 sequence is CASSTLRGGQRDTQYF. In DNA form, the CDR3 reads TGTGCCAGCAGTACCCTTAGGGGGGGGCAGAGAGATACGCAGTATTTT.

V is TRBV6-6 and J is TRBJ1-3; the match to TRBD1 covers 7 bases. The CDR3 is made up of 13 amino acids. The J segment lost 2 bases and the V segment lost 10 bases, leaving 5 bases of the junction unmatched. CDR1 and CDR2 (germline): MNHNY, SVGAGI (reference sequence). The CDR3 spells CATSDRAGNTIYF. The CDR3, as DNA: TGTGCCACTTCAGACAGGGCTGGAAACACCATATATTTT.

The V gene is TRBV11-2, the J gene TRBJ2-2; D tentatively fits TRBD1 or TRBD2 (6 bases each). The V end lost 6 bases, the J end lost 3 bases, and 14 bases lay between the germline ends. The length of the CDR3 is 15 residues. The V gene's germline CDR1 is SGHAT and CDR2 FQNNGV. The CDR3 here is CASRRGAFDTGELFF. CDR3 DNA sequence: TGTGCCAGCAGAAGGGGGGCCTTCGACACCGGGGAGCTGTTTTTT.

V is TRBV6-1 and J is TRBJ1-5; maybe TRBD1 (6 bases). The germline gives CDR1 MNHNS, CDR2 SASEGT. V shed 7 bases and J shed 6 bases, with 13 bases lying between them. The CDR3 has 13 amino acids. CDR3: CASTGGGGQPQHF. The CDR3 nucleotides read TGTGCCAGCACCGGTGGAGGGGGTCAGCCCCAGCATTTT.

J is TRBJ1-5 and V is TRBV18, with 7 bases lining up with TRBD1. V shed 3 bases, J shed 2 bases, and the junction held 4 bases outside the gene matches. Germline values: CDR1 KGHSH, CDR2 LQKENI. The CDR3 totals 15 residues. CDR3 region: CASSPPGGGNQPQHF. The CDR3 DNA reads as TGTGCCAGCTCACCCCCAGGGGGAGGCAATCAGCCCCAGCATTTT.

CDR3 protein: CASSFGTGTVYEQYF. The CDR3 DNA reads TGTGCCAGCAGCTTCGGGACAGGGACCGTCTACGAGCAGTACTTC. The chain uses TRBV5-5 and TRBJ2-7; the match to TRBD1 covers 9 bases. The CDR3 consists of 15 residues. Unmatched junction bases numbered 6, after V lost 2 bases and J lost 3 bases. The V gene's germline CDR1 is SGHKS and CDR2 YYEKEE (reference sequence).

The chain couples TRBV19 to TRBJ2-1; D gene ambiguous. Trimming stripped 3 bases from V and 4 bases from J, with 10 bases between. The CDR3 sequence is 14 residues long. The germline CDR1 and CDR2 sequences are LNHDA and SQIVND (reference sequence). The CDR3 is CASSIQSVYNEQFF. DNA of the CDR3: TGTGCCAGTAGTATTCAGTCTGTGTACAATGAGCAGTTCTTC.

This clone has only a few counts. V is TRBV11-2 and J is TRBJ1-2; D gene ambiguous. In germline, CDR1 is SGHAT, CDR2 FQNNGV. The CDR3 spans 13 residues. The V end was cut by 0 bases, the J end by 6 bases, with 8 bases between. This CDR3 is CASSLEWQNGYTF. The CDR3 nucleotides read TGTGCCAGCAGCTTAGAGTGGCAGAATGGCTACACCTTC.

The DNA for the CDR3 is TGTGCCATCAGGGGACAGAGTCTACTCTCTGGGGCCAACGTCCTGACTTTC. Translating it yields CAIRGQSLLSGANVLTF. The chain combines TRBV10-3 with TRBJ2-6; 7 bases map to TRBD1. Germline CDR1 ENHRY, CDR2 SYGVKD. V was clipped by 6 bases and J by 0 bases; unmatched bases: 8. There are 17 residues in the CDR3.